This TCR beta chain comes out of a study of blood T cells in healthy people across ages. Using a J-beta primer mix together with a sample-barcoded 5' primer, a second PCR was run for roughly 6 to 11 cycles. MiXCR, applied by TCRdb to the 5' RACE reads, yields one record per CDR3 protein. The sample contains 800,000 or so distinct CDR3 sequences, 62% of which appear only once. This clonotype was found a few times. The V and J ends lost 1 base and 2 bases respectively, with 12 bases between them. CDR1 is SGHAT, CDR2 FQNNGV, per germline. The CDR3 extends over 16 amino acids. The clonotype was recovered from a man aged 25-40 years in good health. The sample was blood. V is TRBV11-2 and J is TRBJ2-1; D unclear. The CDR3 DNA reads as TGTGCCAGCAGCTTAGCGTACCCGCTAGCCTACAATGAGCAGTTCTTC. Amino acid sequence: CASSLAYPLAYNEQFF.